The 26 T cell receptor beta chains listed next were all sequenced from one sample in a study of vaccination and CD4 T cells after COVID-19. Treatment here: roughly nine-day PBMC culture with coronavirus spike peptide pools or control peptides (ViraFEST assay). From the unexposed donor, CD4+ T cells were collected ahead of the COVID-19 pandemic (2011-2018). These receptors' antigens are unknown. Oncomine TCR Beta short-read sequencing was applied to DNA from cultured CD4+ T cells. TCRdb reprocessed the PCR reads with MiXCR, giving one entry per CDR3 protein. Of 6,500 to 9,000 distinct CDR3 sequences detected, over 40% appear once; the ten largest clones hold 11% to 15%. Sequencing was performed on CD4+ T cells from blood, cultured in vitro. Every receptor here comes from a human donor in good health.

This clonotype is classed as large. This chain links TRBV30 with TRBJ1-2; TRBD1 aligns across 8 bases. Germline CDR1 is GTSNPN and CDR2 is SVGIG (reference sequence). The CDR3 runs to 12 residues. Trimming removed 7 bases from V and 3 bases from J; junction bases left unmatched: 4. The CDR3 protein is CAFYRGDYGYTF. CDR3 sequence (DNA): TGTGCCTTCTACAGGGGGGACTATGGCTACACCTTC.

The rearrangement links TRBV2 to TRBJ1-2, with a tentative D call TRBD1 (5 bases). The CDR3 is 13 amino acids. The germline gives CDR1 SNHLY, CDR2 FYNNEI. Deletions cut 6 bases from V and 8 bases from J, with 16 bases between. The CDR3 sequence is CASRDTGLLGYTF. The CDR3 DNA reads as TGTGCCAGCAGAGATACGGGACTGCTAGGCTACACCTTC. Full variable domain (remainder filled in from reference TRBV2 and TRBJ1-2): EPEVTQTPSHQVTQMGQEVILRCVPISNHLYFYWYRQILGQKVEFLVSFYNNEISEKSEIFDDQFSVERPDGSNFTLKIRSTKLEDSAMYFCASRDTGLLGYTFGSGTRLTVV.

This clonotype came up a few times. The V gene is TRBV6-2 or TRBV6-3, the J gene TRBJ2-3; TRBD2 agrees at 8 bases. J gave up 2 bases and V 8 bases, and 6 bases lay outside the gene matches. In germline, CDR1 is MNHEY, CDR2 SVGEGT. The CDR3 length is 14 residues. The DNA for the CDR3 is TGTGCCAGCTCGGGCGGGGGGTCCACAGATACGCAGTATTTT. Translation: CASSGGGSTDTQYF.

This chain links TRBV27 with TRBJ2-7; D tentatively fits TRBD1 or TRBD2 (6 bases each). The germline V gene has CDR1 MNHEY and CDR2 SMNVEV (reference sequence). The CDR3 is made up of 16 amino acids. V shed 0 bases and J shed 2 bases, with 14 bases lying between them. CDR3 DNA sequence: TGTGCCAGCAGTTTATCCGCCGGGGGCATAGCCTACGAGCAGTACTTC. Its translation is CASSLSAGGIAYEQYF.

This sequence joins TRBV27 and TRBJ2-1, with 12 bases lining up with TRBD2. In germline, CDR1 is MNHEY, CDR2 SMNVEV (reference sequence). The CDR3 loop spans 18 amino acids. V gave up 3 bases and J gave up 6 bases; unmatched junction bases: 12. CDR3 sequence reads: CASSFWASGGAFRNEQFF. Written as DNA, the CDR3 is TGTGCCAGCAGTTTTTGGGCTAGCGGGGGGGCCTTCCGCAATGAGCAGTTCTTC.

J is TRBJ2-2 and V is TRBV6-2 or TRBV6-3; no definite D call. Germline CDR1 MNHEY, CDR2 SVGEGT. This CDR3 spans 13 amino acids. The germline V and J ends were trimmed by 8 bases and 3 bases, with 10 bases remaining between them. This CDR3 is CASSEKDTGELFF. CDR3 nucleotide sequence: TGTGCCAGCTCCGAGAAGGACACCGGGGAGCTGTTTTTT.

By share of the sample, this clonotype is large. V gene TRBV30 combines with J gene TRBJ1-2; no clear D. Trimming removed 0 bases at V and 7 bases at J, with 9 bases between. The CDR3 runs 12 residues. Per the germline V gene, CDR1 is GTSNPN and CDR2 is SVGIG (reference sequence). The DNA for the CDR3 is TGTGCCTGGAGTGTACAGCCTCGTGGCTACACCTTC. It specifies CAWSVQPRGYTF.

This clonotype was seen a handful of times. This chain connects TRBV6-1 to TRBJ1-1; D call uncertain. V lost 4 bases, J lost 1 base, and 7 bases lay in between. Germline CDR1 MNHNS, CDR2 SASEGT. CDR3 length equals 13 residues. The CDR3 DNA reads as TGTGCCAGCAGTGTATCAGAGAACACTGAAGCTTTCTTT. Amino acids: CASSVSENTEAFF.

J is TRBJ1-2 and V is TRBV19, with D unclear. Germline CDR1 LNHDA, CDR2 SQIVND (reference sequence). V was trimmed by 8 bases and J by 5 bases, leaving 18 bases between them. The CDR3 contains 14 residues. CDR3 nucleotides: TGTGCCAGTTCCATACAGAAAACCCATTATGGCTACACCTTC. This sequence encodes CASSIQKTHYGYTF. Full variable domain (outside the CDR3, taken from reference TRBV19 and TRBJ1-2): DGGITQSPKYLFRKEGQNVTLSCEQNLNHDAMYWYRQDPGQGLRLIYYSQIVNDFQKGDIAEGYSVSREKKESFPLTVTSAQKNPTAFYLCASSIQKTHYGYTFGSGTRLTVV.

This clonotype was counted a few times. The chain couples TRBV6-1 to TRBJ1-2; D uncertain. The V gene lost 6 bases and the J gene lost 2 bases, with 13 bases spanning the gap. Germline V lookup: CDR1 MNHNS, CDR2 SASEGT. The CDR3 has 14 amino acids. The CDR3 loop reads CASRGLDGNYGYTF. As DNA, the CDR3 is TGTGCCAGCAGGGGTCTTGACGGAAACTATGGCTACACCTTC.

The V call is TRBV21-1, the J call TRBJ2-1; the table's D call of TRBD1 was not tested on the DNA. TRBV21-1 is classified as a pseudogene. The CDR3 is made up of 17 amino acids. The DNA for the CDR3 is TGTGCCAGCAGCGACCGTCAGGGATACGAGTCCTACAATGAGCAGTTCTTC. Protein: CASSDRQGYESYNEQFF.

This clonotype was detected a few times. The gene calls are TRBV10-3 and TRBJ1-2; TRBD1 aligns across 9 bases. In germline, CDR1 is ENHRY, CDR2 SYGVKD. The CDR3 totals 16 residues. The ends lost 7 bases at V and 3 bases at J; junction bases unmatched: 12. The CDR3 bases are TGTGCCATCAAGGGGGACAGGGTGGTGTTAGACTATGGCTACACCTTC. Its translation: CAIKGDRVVLDYGYTF.

The rearrangement links TRBV11-3 to TRBJ2-1, with a possible D match to TRBD2 (6 bases). The CDR3 runs 14 residues. Trimming cost V 1 base and J 9 bases, with 13 bases left between them. Looked up from germline, CDR1 is SGHNT and CDR2 is YENEEA. CDR3: CASSLVGTSSEQFF. The CDR3 bases are TGTGCCAGCAGCTTAGTGGGGACTTCCTCTGAGCAGTTCTTC.

This clonotype was seen a few times. The chain combines TRBV15 with TRBJ2-7, with TRBD1 identical over 8 bases. CDR1 LNHNV and CDR2 YYDKDF come from the germline V gene (reference sequence). This CDR3 is 15 amino acids long. Unmatched junction bases numbered 8, after V lost 0 bases and J lost 7 bases. The CDR3 spells CATSRDAQGVREQYF. CDR3 sequence (DNA): TGTGCCACCAGCAGAGATGCACAGGGGGTGAGGGAGCAGTACTTC.

The V and J genes are TRBV10-3 and TRBJ2-1; TRBD2 matches 10 bases. Germline CDR1 and CDR2: ENHRY and SYGVKD. The CDR3 has 15 residues. V shed 3 bases and J 8 bases; nucleotides not matched to a gene: 7. CDR3 bases: TGTGCCATCAGTGATAGGCAGCGGGGGGGCCATGAGCAGTTCTTC. It specifies CAISDRQRGGHEQFF.

By share, this clonotype counts as large (0.1 to 1%). The gene calls are TRBV6-1 and TRBJ1-5; no definite D call. Looked up from germline, CDR1 is MNHNS and CDR2 is SASEGT. With 6 bases removed from V and 8 bases from J, the gap between germline ends came to 8 bases. This CDR3 is 11 amino acids long. The CDR3 here is CASSGVEPQHF. Here the CDR3 DNA reads TGTGCCAGCAGCGGGGTCGAGCCCCAGCATTTT.

The V and J genes are TRBV20-1 and TRBJ2-1; possibly TRBD1 for D (6 bases). This CDR3 is 14 amino acids long. Trimming left V 5 bases short and J 3 bases short, with 14 bases between. CDR1 is DFQATT, CDR2 SNEGSKA, per germline (reference sequence). The CDR3 nucleotides are TGCAGTGCTGCCTCAGGACAGATCTACAATGAGCAGTTCTTC. Protein: CSAASGQIYNEQFF.

This clonotype was seen only a few times. The V and J genes are TRBV7-2 and TRBJ2-7; 8 nucleotides match TRBD2. This CDR3 contains 15 residues. With V trimmed by 5 bases and J by 4 bases, 10 bases remained unmatched. Germline V lookup: CDR1 SGHTA, CDR2 FQGNSA. This CDR3 reads CASSPQAGEGYEQYF. CDR3 DNA sequence: TGTGCCAGCAGCCCTCAAGCGGGGGAAGGATACGAGCAGTACTTC.

This clonotype was recorded a few times. The V and J genes are TRBV2 and TRBJ1-2; unclear D gene. Trimming took 7 bases from V and 5 from J, leaving 11 bases between them. This CDR3 spans 12 amino acids. Germline V gene sequence: CDR1 SNHLY, CDR2 FYNNEI. The CDR3 reads CASNNGRYGYTF. CDR3 DNA: TGTGCCAGCAACAATGGACGGTATGGCTACACCTTC.

The gene calls are TRBV6-1 and TRBJ1-2; D ambiguous. Germline lookup yields CDR1 MNHNS and CDR2 SASEGT. The germline V and J ends were trimmed by 7 bases and 4 bases, with 7 bases remaining between them. The CDR3 totals 11 residues. The CDR3 sequence: CASTEFYGYTF. The CDR3 DNA is TGTGCCAGCACCGAATTCTATGGCTACACCTTC.

The CDR3 reads CASSKAAPRPYEQYF. In DNA form, the CDR3 reads TGTGCCAGCTCAAAAGCGGCCCCCCGGCCCTACGAGCAGTACTTC. The chain joins TRBV6-1 to TRBJ2-7, with D possibly matching TRBD2 (5 bases). The CDR3 runs 15 residues. V was pared by 8 bases and J by 2 bases, with 19 bases between. Germline CDR1 reads MNHNS; CDR2 reads SASEGT.

This chain joins TRBV30 and TRBJ1-6, with unresolved D. Per the germline V gene, CDR1 is GTSNPN and CDR2 is SVGIG (reference sequence). V was clipped by 2 bases and J by 8 bases, with 16 bases between them. This CDR3 has 15 amino acids. CDR3 nucleotides: TGTGCCTGGAGTCCGTTGACCTGGGGTTATTCACCCCTCCACTTT. Translated, it gives CAWSPLTWGYSPLHF.

This sequence joins TRBV10-2 and TRBJ2-3; 11 bases are shared with TRBD2. Per the germline V gene, CDR1 is WSHSY and CDR2 is SAAADI. After removal of 2 bases from V and 7 bases from J, the junction contained 5 bases not matched to a gene. CDR3 size: 15 residues. The CDR3 DNA is TGCGCCAGCAGTGAGATAGCGGGGGGGACGAATACGCAGTATTTT. Residues: CASSEIAGGTNTQYF.

V and J are TRBV19 and TRBJ1-2, with TRBD1 as a possible D gene (6 bases). The length of the CDR3 is 13 residues. The V end was cut by 2 bases, the J end by 7 bases, with 11 bases between. CDR1 LNHDA and CDR2 SQIVND come from the germline V gene (reference sequence). The CDR3 sequence: CASSIYRDSGYTF. CDR3 coding DNA: TGTGCCAGTAGTATATACAGGGACTCTGGCTACACCTTC.

V is TRBV6-2 or TRBV6-3 and J is TRBJ1-1; D call uncertain. Per the germline V gene, CDR1 is MNHEY and CDR2 is SVGEGT. The CDR3 totals 13 residues. V lost 7 bases, J lost 0 bases, and 9 bases lay in between. The CDR3 loop reads CASKSNMNTEAFF. CDR3 bases: TGTGCCAGCAAAAGCAACATGAACACTGAAGCTTTCTTT.

The rearrangement joins TRBV20-1 to TRBJ1-2; D unclear. The CDR3 totals 11 residues. Germline V CDR1 and CDR2: DFQATT, SNEGSKA (reference sequence). V lost 3 bases, J lost 7 bases, and 9 bases lay in between. This CDR3 is CSASLGPGYTF. The DNA of the CDR3 is TGCAGTGCTAGTCTGGGCCCTGGCTACACCTTC.